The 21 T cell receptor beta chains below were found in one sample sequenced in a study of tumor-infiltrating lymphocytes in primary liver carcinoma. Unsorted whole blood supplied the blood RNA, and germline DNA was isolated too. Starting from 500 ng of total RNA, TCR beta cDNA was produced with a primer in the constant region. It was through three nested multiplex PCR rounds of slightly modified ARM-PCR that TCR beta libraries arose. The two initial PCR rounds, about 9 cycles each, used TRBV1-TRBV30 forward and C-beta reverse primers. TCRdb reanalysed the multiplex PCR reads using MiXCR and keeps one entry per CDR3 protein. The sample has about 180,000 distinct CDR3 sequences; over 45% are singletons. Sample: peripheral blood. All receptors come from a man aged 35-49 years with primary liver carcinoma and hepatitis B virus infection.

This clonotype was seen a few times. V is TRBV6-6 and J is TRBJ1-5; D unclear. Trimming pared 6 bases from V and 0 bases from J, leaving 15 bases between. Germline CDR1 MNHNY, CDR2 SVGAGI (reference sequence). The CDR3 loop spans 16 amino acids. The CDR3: CASRHTLVLSNQPQHF. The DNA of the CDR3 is TGTGCCAGCAGACACACTCTGGTTCTTAGCAATCAGCCCCAGCATTTT.

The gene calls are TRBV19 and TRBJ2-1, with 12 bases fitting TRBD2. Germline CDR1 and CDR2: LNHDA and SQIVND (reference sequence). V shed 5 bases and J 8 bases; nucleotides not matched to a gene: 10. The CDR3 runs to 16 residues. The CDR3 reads CASSATSGSLVDEQFF. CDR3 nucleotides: TGTGCCAGTAGTGCGACTAGCGGGAGTTTAGTTGATGAGCAGTTCTTC. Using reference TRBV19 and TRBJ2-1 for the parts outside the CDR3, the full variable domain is DGGITQSPKYLFRKEGQNVTLSCEQNLNHDAMYWYRQDPGQGLRLIYYSQIVNDFQKGDIAEGYSVSREKKESFPLTVTSAQKNPTAFYLCASSATSGSLVDEQFFGPGTRLTVL.

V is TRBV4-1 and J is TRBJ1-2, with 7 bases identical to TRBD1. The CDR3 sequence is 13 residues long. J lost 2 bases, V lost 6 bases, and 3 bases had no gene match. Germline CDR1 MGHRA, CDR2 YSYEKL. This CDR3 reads CASRDRQNYGYTF. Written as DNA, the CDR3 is TGCGCCAGCAGGGACAGGCAGAACTATGGCTACACCTTC.

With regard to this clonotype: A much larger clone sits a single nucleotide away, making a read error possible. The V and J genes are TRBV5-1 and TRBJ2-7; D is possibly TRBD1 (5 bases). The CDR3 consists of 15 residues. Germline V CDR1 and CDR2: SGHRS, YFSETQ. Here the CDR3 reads CANSLQSDSVYEQYF. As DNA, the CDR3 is TGCGCCAACAGCTTGCAGTCCGACAGTGTCTACGAGCAGTACTTC.

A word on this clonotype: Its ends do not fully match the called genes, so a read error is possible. The CDR3 loop reads CASSLRVRSFYNEQFF. Written as DNA, the CDR3 is TGCGCTAGCAGCTTAAGGGTCAGGTCTTTTTACAATGAGCAGTTCTTC. The chain couples TRBV5-1 to TRBJ2-1; D not resolved. There are 16 residues in the CDR3. Germline V gives CDR1 SGHRS, CDR2 YFSETQ.

CDR3 sequence (DNA): TGTGCCAGTAGCATCCAAAACATTCAGTACTTC. Translation: CASSIQNIQYF. V and J are TRBV19 and TRBJ2-4; no clear D gene. CDR1 and CDR2 (germline): LNHDA, SQIVND (reference sequence). There are 11 residues in the CDR3. V was trimmed by 6 bases and J by 5 bases, leaving 5 bases between them. Full variable domain (remainder filled in from reference TRBV19 and TRBJ2-4): DGGITQSPKYLFRKEGQNVTLSCEQNLNHDAMYWYRQDPGQGLRLIYYSQIVNDFQKGDIAEGYSVSREKKESFPLTVTSAQKNPTAFYLCASSIQNIQYFGAGTRLSVL.

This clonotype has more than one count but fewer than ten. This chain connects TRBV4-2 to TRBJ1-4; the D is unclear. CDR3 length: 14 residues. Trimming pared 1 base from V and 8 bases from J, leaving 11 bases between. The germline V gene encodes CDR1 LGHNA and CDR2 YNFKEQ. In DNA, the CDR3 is TGTGCCAGCAGCCAAGTGATGGCCCAAGAAAAACTGTTTTTT. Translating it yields CASSQVMAQEKLFF.

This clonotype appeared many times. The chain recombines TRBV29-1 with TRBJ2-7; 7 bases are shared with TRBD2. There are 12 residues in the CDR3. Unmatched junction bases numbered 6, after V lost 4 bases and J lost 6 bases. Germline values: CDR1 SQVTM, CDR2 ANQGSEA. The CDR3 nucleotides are TGCAGCGTTGGGGGAGGGGCGGGCGAGCAGTACTTC. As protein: CSVGGGAGEQYF.

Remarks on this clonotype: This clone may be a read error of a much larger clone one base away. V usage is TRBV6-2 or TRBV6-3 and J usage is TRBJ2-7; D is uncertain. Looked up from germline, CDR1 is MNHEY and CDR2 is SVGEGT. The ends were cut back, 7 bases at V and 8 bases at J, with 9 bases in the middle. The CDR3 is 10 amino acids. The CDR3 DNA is TGTGCCAGCAAGGACCACAAGCAGTACTTC. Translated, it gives CASKDHKQYF.

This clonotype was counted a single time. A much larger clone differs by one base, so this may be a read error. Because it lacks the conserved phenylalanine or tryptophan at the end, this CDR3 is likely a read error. The CDR3 region is CSVEEGEGYTL. The DNA for the CDR3 is TGCAGCGTTGAAGAAGGGGAGGGCTACACCTTG. The rearrangement uses TRBV29-1 and TRBJ1-2; tentative D call: TRBD1 (5 bases). The CDR3 spans 11 residues. Trimming removed 0 bases from V and 8 bases from J, with 7 bases in between. Germline V CDR1 and CDR2: SQVTM, ANQGSEA.

This chain's CDR3 is CASTGTSGTKAKNIQYF. The CDR3 DNA reads TGTGCCAGCACCGGGACTAGCGGGACAAAAGCCAAAAACATTCAGTACTTC. This chain uses TRBV12-3 or TRBV12-4 with TRBJ2-4; 13 bases map to TRBD2. The trim removed 7 bases at V and 0 bases at J, leaving 6 bases unmatched. The CDR3 spans 17 residues.

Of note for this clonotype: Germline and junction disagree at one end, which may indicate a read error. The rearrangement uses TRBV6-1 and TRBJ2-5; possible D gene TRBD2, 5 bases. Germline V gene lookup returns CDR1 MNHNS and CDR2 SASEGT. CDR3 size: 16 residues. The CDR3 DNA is TGCGCCAGCAGTGACTGGTCGAGCGCGAGGGTGGAGACCCAGAACTTC. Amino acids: CASSDWSSARVETQNF.

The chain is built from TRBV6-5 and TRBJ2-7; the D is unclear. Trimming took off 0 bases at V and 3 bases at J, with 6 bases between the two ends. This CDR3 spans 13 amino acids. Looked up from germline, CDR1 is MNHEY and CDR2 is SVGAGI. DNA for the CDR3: TGTGCCAGCAGTTACTCGTTGGGCTACGAGCAGTACTTC. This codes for CASSYSLGYEQYF.

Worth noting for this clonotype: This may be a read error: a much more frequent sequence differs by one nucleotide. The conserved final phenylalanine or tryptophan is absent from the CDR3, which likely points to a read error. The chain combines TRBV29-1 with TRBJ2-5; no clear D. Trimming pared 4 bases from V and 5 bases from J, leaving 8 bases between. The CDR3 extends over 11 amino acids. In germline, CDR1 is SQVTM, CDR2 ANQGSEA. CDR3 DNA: TGCAGCGTTGTCCCGGGCGAGACCCAGTACTTA. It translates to CSVVPGETQYL.

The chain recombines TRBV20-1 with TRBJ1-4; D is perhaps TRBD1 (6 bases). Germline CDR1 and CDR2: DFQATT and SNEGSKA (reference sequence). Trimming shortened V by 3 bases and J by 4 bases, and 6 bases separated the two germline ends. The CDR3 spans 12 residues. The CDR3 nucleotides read TGCAGTGCTAGCAGGGGTAATGAAAAACTGTTTTTT. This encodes CSASRGNEKLFF.

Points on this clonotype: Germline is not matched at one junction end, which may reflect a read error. CDR3 amino acids: CASSSGLAGVSYNEQFF. The CDR3, as DNA: TGTGCAAGCAGCTCCGGACTAGCGGGAGTATCCTACAATGAGCAGTTCTTC. The V and J genes are TRBV7-9 and TRBJ2-1; TRBD2 aligns across 13 bases. The germline V gene has CDR1 SEHNR and CDR2 FQNEAQ (reference sequence). CDR3 length equals 17 residues.

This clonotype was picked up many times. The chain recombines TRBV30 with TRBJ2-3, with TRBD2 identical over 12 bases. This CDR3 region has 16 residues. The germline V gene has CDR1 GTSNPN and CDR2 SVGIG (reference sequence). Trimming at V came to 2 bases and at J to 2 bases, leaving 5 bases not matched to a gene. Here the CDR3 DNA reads TGTGCCTGGAGTCGCGGACTAGCGGGGAACACAGATACGCAGTATTTT. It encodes CAWSRGLAGNTDTQYF.

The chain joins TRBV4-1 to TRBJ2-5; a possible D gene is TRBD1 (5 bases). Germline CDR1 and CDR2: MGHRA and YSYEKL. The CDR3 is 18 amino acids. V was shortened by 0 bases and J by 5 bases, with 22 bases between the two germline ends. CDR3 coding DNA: TGCGCCAGCAGCCAAGAAGAGCAGGGATCGTCCTCAGGGGAGACCCAGTACTTC. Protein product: CASSQEEQGSSSGETQYF.

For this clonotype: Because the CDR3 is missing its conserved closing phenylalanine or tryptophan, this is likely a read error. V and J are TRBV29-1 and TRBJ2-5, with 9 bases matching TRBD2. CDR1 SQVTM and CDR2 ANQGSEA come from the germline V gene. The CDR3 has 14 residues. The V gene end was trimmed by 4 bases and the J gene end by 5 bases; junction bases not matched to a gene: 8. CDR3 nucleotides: TGCAGCGTTGGAGGGCTAGCGGGAAACGAGACCCAGTACATT. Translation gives CSVGGLAGNETQYI.

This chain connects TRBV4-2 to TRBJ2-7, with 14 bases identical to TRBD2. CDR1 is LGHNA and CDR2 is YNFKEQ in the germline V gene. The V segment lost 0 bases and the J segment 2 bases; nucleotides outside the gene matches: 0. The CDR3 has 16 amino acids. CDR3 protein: CASSQETSGRAYEQYF. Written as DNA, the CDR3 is TGTGCCAGCAGCCAAGAGACTAGCGGGAGGGCCTACGAGCAGTACTTC.

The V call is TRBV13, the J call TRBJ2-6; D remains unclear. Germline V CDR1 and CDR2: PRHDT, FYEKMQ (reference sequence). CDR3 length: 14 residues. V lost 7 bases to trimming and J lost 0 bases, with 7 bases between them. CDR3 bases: TGTGCCAGCACCCTCAACTCTGGGGCCAACGTCCTGACTTTC. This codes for CASTLNSGANVLTF. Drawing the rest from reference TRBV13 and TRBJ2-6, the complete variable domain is AAGVIQSPRHLIKEKRETATLKCYPIPRHDTVYWYQQGPGQDPQFLISFYEKMQSDKGSIPDRFSAQQFSDYHSELNMSSLELGDSALYFCASTLNSGANVLTFGAGSRLTVL.